The entry that follows covers one T cell receptor beta chain sequence. The data belong to a study of cytotoxic CD8 clonotypes in ibrutinib-treated CLL. As for the study in general: Sequenced samples delivered averages of around 260,000 productive templates and around 94,000 productive rearrangements.

Clones were read by immunoSEQ multiplex PCR, and TCRdb kept only the in-frame ones, dropping some. The sample has approximately 350,000 clones, approximately 67% seen once; the top ten hold roughly 6%. This CDR3 region has 21 residues. The germline CDR1 and CDR2 sequences are SGDLS and YYNGEE. Trimming removed 4 bases at V and 2 bases at J, with 30 bases between. The sequencing used PBMCs, collected after 36 months of ibrutinib treatment. The chain employs TRBV9 and TRBJ1-4; D may be TRBD1 (6 bases). The source is a human donor with chronic lymphocytic leukemia. The CDR3 bases are TGTGCCAGCAGCTCCGCCTACTGGGGGCGCCTTTCTGAAGATACTAATGAAAAACTGTTTTTT. It codes for CASSSAYWGRLSEDTNEKLFF.